These T cell receptor beta chains were read from a single sample in a study of blood T cell repertoires in COVID-19. Data came from immunoSEQ multiplex PCR; TCRdb stores just in-frame clones and leaves some out. The repertoire includes 150,000 to 200,000 clones, approximately 87% of them detected once, and about 4% sits in the top ten. Input material: peripheral blood. These receptors came from a man between 18 and 29 years old with active or convalescent COVID-19. CDR3s include the opening cysteine and the closing phenylalanine or tryptophan. The D gene is left open where the match is weak. Clone size is shown for a subset of rows, as once, few, many or a class of expanded clone.

length,D,size,J,V,CDR3,DNA
16,TRBD2,NA,TRBJ2-1,TRBV6-1,CASSEGPGLAVYEQFF,TGTGCCAGCAGTGAAGGACCGGGACTAGCGGTCTATGAGCAGTTCTTC
15,TRBD1,NA,TRBJ2-2,TRBV13,CASSLTGEYGGELFF,TGTGCCAGCAGCTTGACAGGGGAATATGGCGGGGAGCTGTTTTTT
15,TRBD1,NA,TRBJ2-7,TRBV13,CASSSPGQRAYEQYF,TGTGCCAGCAGCTCGCCGGGACAGCGAGCCTACGAGCAGTACTTC
19,TRBD1,NA,TRBJ1-5,TRBV6-2/TRBV6-3,CASSYKATPGTVRNQPQHF,TGTGCCAGCAGTTATAAGGCCACTCCCGGGACAGTTCGAAATCAGCCCCAGCATTTT
14,NA,NA,TRBJ2-3,TRBV11-3,CASSSRLGSNTQYF,TGTGCCAGCAGCTCGAGACTAGGGTCAAATACGCAGTATTTT
12,TRBD1,NA,TRBJ1-1,TRBV19,CASVTGGTEAFF,TGTGCCAGTGTAACAGGGGGAACTGAAGCTTTCTTT
15,TRBD1,once,TRBJ1-2,TRBV27,CASSSDRDTNYGYTF,TGTGCCAGCAGTTCCGACAGGGACACTAACTATGGCTACACCTTC
15,NA,NA,TRBJ2-1,TRBV18,CASSSGLPTYNEQFF,TGTGCCAGCTCATCGGGACTGCCAACCTACAATGAGCAGTTCTTC
14,NA,NA,TRBJ1-6,TRBV2,CAGSIRVDNSPLHF,TGTGCCGGCTCCATCAGGGTGGATAATTCACCCCTCCACTTT
13,TRBD1,NA,TRBJ2-2,TRBV5-1,CASSPGGVRELFF,TGCGCCAGCAGCCCAGGGGGTGTCCGGGAGCTGTTTTTT
14,NA,NA,TRBJ1-6,TRBV27,CASSRDGGFSPLHF,TGTGCCAGCAGTAGGGACGGGGGATTTTCACCCCTCCACTTT
12,NA,NA,TRBJ2-1,TRBV12-3/TRBV12-4,CASTGQADEQFF,TGTGCCAGCACAGGGCAAGCCGATGAGCAGTTCTTC
14,TRBD2,NA,TRBJ2-7,TRBV5-4,CASRTGTSPYEQYF,TGTGCCAGCAGAACCGGGACTAGTCCCTACGAGCAGTACTTC
15,TRBD2,once,TRBJ2-7,TRBV9,CASSVDSGNLYEQYF,TGTGCCAGCAGCGTAGACAGCGGGAATCTCTACGAGCAGTACTTC
16,TRBD1,once,TRBJ1-2,TRBV6-7,CASSYSRTGRGYGYTF,TGTGCCAGCAGTTACTCCAGGACAGGCCGAGGCTATGGCTACACCTTC
16,TRBD2,NA,TRBJ2-7,TRBV6-6,CASSYTASGRFEEQYF,TGTGCCAGCAGTTACACCGCTAGCGGGAGGTTTGAAGAGCAGTACTTC
14,TRBD1,few,TRBJ2-3,TRBV19,CASSSEGATDTQYF,TGTGCCAGTAGTAGCGAGGGGGCCACAGATACGCAGTATTTT
12,NA,NA,TRBJ1-1,TRBV6-5,CASSHGDTEAFF,TGTGCCAGCAGTCACGGGGACACTGAAGCTTTCTTT
16,TRBD1,NA,TRBJ2-1,TRBV5-1,CASSSPAGGTYNEQFF,TGCGCCAGCAGCTCCCCGGCAGGGGGCACCTACAATGAGCAGTTCTTC
13,TRBD2,NA,TRBJ2-2,TRBV15,CAIAGGDTGELFF,TGTGCCATAGCGGGAGGGGACACCGGGGAGCTGTTTTTT
14,NA,NA,TRBJ2-1,TRBV6-5,CASRWQVGYNEQFF,TGTGCCAGCAGGTGGCAGGTCGGTTACAATGAGCAGTTCTTC
21,NA,NA,TRBJ1-6,TRBV21-1,CASSKISREQGPKQYNSPLHF,TGTGCCAGCAGCAAAATATCAAGGGAACAGGGCCCGAAACAATATAATTCACCCCTCCACTTT